The 30 T cell receptor beta chains given below trace back to one sample, sequenced in a study of control samples from healthy donors and cancer patients. Profiling relied on immunoSEQ multiplex PCR, and the TCRdb table lists in-frame clones only, not all of them. The data contain some 150,000 clones, around 90% of them singletons. Specimen: blood. All receptors derive from a young man in good health.

This chain links TRBV27 with TRBJ2-1; D gene unclear. CDR3 length: 18 residues. Germline CDR1 is MNHEY and CDR2 is SMNVEV (reference sequence). The ends were cut back, 2 bases at V and 0 bases at J, with 17 bases in the middle. CDR3 in amino acids: CASSLKPTWGSSYNEQFF. CDR3 nucleotides: TGTGCCAGCAGTTTAAAGCCAACATGGGGAAGCTCCTACAATGAGCAGTTCTTC.

The rearrangement uses TRBV2 and TRBJ1-2; no firm D call. CDR1 is SNHLY and CDR2 is FYNNEI in the germline V gene. Trimming took off 6 bases at V and 5 bases at J, with 10 bases between the two ends. The CDR3 has 12 amino acids. The CDR3 DNA sequence: TGTGCCAGCAGAAGGACTCTTTATGGCTACACCTTC. Translated: CASRRTLYGYTF.

The CDR3 protein is CASSLGPGQGTHEQYF. CDR3 DNA: TGTGCCAGCAGCTTAGGCCCGGGACAGGGGACCCACGAGCAGTACTTC. The rearrangement uses TRBV7-6 and TRBJ2-7, with 10 positions matching TRBD1. Trimming cost V 1 base and J 5 bases; bases outside gene matches: 8. The CDR3 covers 16 residues. The V gene's germline CDR1 is SGHVS and CDR2 FNYEAQ. Combining the CDR3 with reference TRBV7-6 and TRBJ2-7 gives the whole variable domain GAGVSQSPRYKVTKRGQDVALRCDPISGHVSLYWYRQALGQGPEFLTYFNYEAQQDKSGLPNDRFSAERPEGSISTLTIQRTEQRDSAMYRCASSLGPGQGTHEQYFGPGTRLTVT.

The chain has TRBV6-6 and TRBJ2-1; D might be TRBD1 (7 bases). The CDR3 is made up of 16 amino acids. The V gene's germline CDR1 is MNHNY and CDR2 SVGAGI (reference sequence). V lost 2 bases to trimming and J lost 3 bases, with 14 bases between them. Here the CDR3 DNA reads TGTGCCAGCAGTTACCCCAGACAGGGAGGCTACAATGAGCAGTTCTTC. It yields the protein CASSYPRQGGYNEQFF.

The rearrangement joins TRBV15 to TRBJ2-3, with D perhaps matching TRBD1 or TRBD2 (6 bases each). The V gene lost 3 bases and the J gene lost 6 bases, with 13 bases spanning the gap. Germline-derived CDR1 and CDR2 are LNHNV and YYDKDF (reference sequence). This CDR3 comprises 14 residues. The CDR3 DNA sequence: TGTGCCACCAGCAGTAGGGGGGAGGAGGATACGCAGTATTTT. It codes for CATSSRGEEDTQYF.

The chain uses TRBV7-9 and TRBJ1-2; D remains unclear. V lost 7 bases, J lost 4 bases, and 16 bases lay in between. Germline-derived CDR1 and CDR2 are SEHNR and FQNEAQ (reference sequence). This CDR3 comprises 14 residues. The CDR3 loop is CASIGDTDVYGYTF. The CDR3, as DNA: TGTGCCAGCATCGGAGATACGGATGTCTATGGCTACACCTTC.

The rearrangement links TRBV3-1 (or the pseudogene TRBV3-2) to TRBJ2-5; 12 bases fit TRBD2. Germline CDR1 LGHDT, CDR2 YNNKEL (reference sequence). The V segment lost 6 bases and the J segment 3 bases; nucleotides outside the gene matches: 5. The CDR3 totals 15 residues. CDR3 residues: CASSLASGGEETQYF. In DNA form, the CDR3 reads TGTGCCAGCAGTCTAGCTAGCGGGGGGGAAGAGACCCAGTACTTC.

The chain links TRBV7-3 to TRBJ2-5; 8 bases line up with TRBD1. Unmatched junction bases numbered 12, after V lost 5 bases and J lost 1 base. The CDR3 length is 17 residues. Germline V gene data show CDR1 as SGHTA and CDR2 as FQGTGA. CDR3 bases: TGTGCCAGCAGCGGCGGATCAGGGGGCCTAGTCCAAGAGACCCAGTACTTC. Translated, it gives CASSGGSGGLVQETQYF.

The V gene is TRBV4-3, the J gene TRBJ2-2, with a tentative D call TRBD2 (6 bases). CDR1 is LGHNA and CDR2 is YSLEER in the germline V gene. V dropped 0 bases and J dropped 3 bases, with 11 bases sitting between them. CDR3 length: 16 amino acids. CDR3 DNA sequence: TGCGCCAGCAGCCAAGAGGGACTTCCTCACACCGGGGAGCTGTTTTTT. This encodes CASSQEGLPHTGELFF.

The chain joins TRBV4-3 to TRBJ2-5, with 8 bases matching TRBD2. J gave up 6 bases and V 0 bases, and 9 bases lay outside the gene matches. CDR3 length equals 16 residues. Germline V gene sequence: CDR1 LGHNA, CDR2 YSLEER. CDR3 DNA sequence: TGCGCCAGCAGCCAAGATAAAAGCGGGGGTATGCAGACCCAGTACTTC. Encoded protein: CASSQDKSGGMQTQYF.

The genes are TRBV20-1 and TRBJ2-7; D may correspond to TRBD1 or TRBD2 (5 bases each). Germline lookup yields CDR1 DFQATT and CDR2 SNEGSKA (reference sequence). The CDR3 covers 11 residues. V lost 6 bases, J lost 9 bases, and 15 bases lay in between. The CDR3 coding sequence is TGCAGTGCCCCGGGGCCCCTGGGGCAGTACTTC. The encoded protein is CSAPGPLGQYF.

The chain joins TRBV30 to TRBJ2-3; D unclear. This CDR3 is built from 16 residues. V was shortened by 0 bases and J by 1 base, with 14 bases between the two germline ends. Germline lookup yields CDR1 GTSNPN and CDR2 SVGIG (reference sequence). CDR3 sequence reads: CAWSVPTYTGTDTQYF. The CDR3 region has the DNA TGTGCCTGGAGTGTACCGACCTACACTGGCACAGATACGCAGTATTTT.

The gene calls are TRBV14 and TRBJ2-3; 8 nucleotides align to TRBD2. The germline V gene encodes CDR1 SGHDN and CDR2 FVKESK. This CDR3 comprises 18 residues. The J segment lost 6 bases and the V segment lost 4 bases, leaving 18 bases of the junction unmatched. This chain's CDR3 is CASSRTWEGLGPSDTQYF. In nucleotides, the CDR3 is TGTGCCAGCAGCCGGACGTGGGAGGGACTAGGGCCCTCGGATACGCAGTATTTT.

This clone was observed a single time. The V gene is TRBV6-2 or TRBV6-3, the J gene TRBJ1-5; D gene uncertain. V lost 0 bases to trimming and J lost 6 bases, with 12 bases between them. The CDR3 extends over 15 amino acids. CDR1 is MNHEY and CDR2 is SVGEGT in the germline V gene. Written as DNA, the CDR3 is TGTGCCAGCAGTTACTCGGATGGGGTAGGTCAGCCCCAGCATTTT. Its protein product is CASSYSDGVGQPQHF.

V is TRBV6-5 and J is TRBJ2-5; 9 nucleotides agree with TRBD1. The CDR3 contains 14 residues. CDR1 and CDR2 from the germline V gene are MNHEY and SVGAGI. The junction had 4 bases not matched to a gene; V was cut back by 6 bases and J by 2 bases. As DNA, the CDR3 is TGTGCCAGCAGCTTCGGGACAGGGCAAGAGACCCAGTACTTC. This translates into CASSFGTGQETQYF.

The chain carries TRBV10-1 and TRBJ1-1; no clear D. From germline, CDR1 is WNHNN and CDR2 SYGVQD (reference sequence). V lost 0 bases to trimming and J lost 1 base, with 6 bases between them. The CDR3 extends over 14 amino acids. CDR3 protein: CASSESAGNTEAFF. CDR3 bases: TGCGCCAGCAGTGAGTCGGCCGGGAACACTGAAGCTTTCTTT.

The CDR3 loop reads CASNPGRGPGNTEAFF. The CDR3 DNA is TGCGCCAGCAACCCCGGTAGGGGGCCCGGTAACACTGAAGCTTTCTTT. The rearrangement uses TRBV5-1 and TRBJ1-1; TRBD1 agrees at 7 bases. The trim removed 6 bases at V and 2 bases at J, leaving 13 bases unmatched. This CDR3 has 16 residues. Germline V CDR1 and CDR2: SGHRS, YFSETQ.

The genes are TRBV3-1 (or the pseudogene TRBV3-2) and TRBJ2-4; 8 nucleotides align to TRBD1. Germline assignment: CDR1 LGHDT and CDR2 YNNKEL (reference sequence). J was trimmed by 9 bases and V by 0 bases; bases with no gene match: 7. The CDR3 has 15 amino acids. The DNA of the CDR3 is TGTGCCAGCAGCCAAGATGGGGCAGGGGGCGGCATTCAGTACTTC. Translation: CASSQDGAGGGIQYF.

The V and J genes are TRBV7-6 and TRBJ2-3; the D gene is possibly TRBD1 (5 bases). The germline CDR1 and CDR2 sequences are SGHVS and FNYEAQ. The CDR3 totals 14 residues. V lost 5 bases and J lost 4, with 13 bases in between. The CDR3 coding sequence is TGTGCCAGCAGCGGTCAAGGGGAAGCAGATACGCAGTATTTT. Protein: CASSGQGEADTQYF.

The V call is TRBV4-1, the J call TRBJ2-7; perhaps TRBD1 as D (5 bases). This CDR3 comprises 16 residues. V dropped 4 bases and J dropped 2 bases, with 18 bases sitting between them. The germline V gene encodes CDR1 MGHRA and CDR2 YSYEKL. This chain's CDR3 is CASSPGNGIKTYEQYF. The CDR3 DNA follows: TGCGCCAGCAGCCCAGGGAATGGGATCAAGACCTACGAGCAGTACTTC.

The sample holds one count of this clone. J is TRBJ1-1 and V is TRBV7-8; D remains unclear. V lost 1 base, J lost 1 base, and 10 bases lay in between. This CDR3 is 15 amino acids long. The V gene's germline CDR1 is SGHVS and CDR2 FQNEAQ. The CDR3 DNA reads as TGTGCCAGCAGCTTAGTCATCTCGGGGAACACTGAAGCTTTCTTT. Translation gives CASSLVISGNTEAFF.

Concerning this clone: One end of the junction does not line up with germline, which may come from a read error. CDR3 in DNA: TGTGCCAGTAGCCCAGACATGGGGACAGGCGGTGATTTT. It specifies CASSPDMGTGGDF. The chain carries TRBV19 and TRBJ1-3; 8 nucleotides line up with TRBD1. Germline V gene sequence: CDR1 LNHDA, CDR2 SQIVND (reference sequence). The CDR3 spans 13 residues.

The chain carries TRBV5-1 and TRBJ2-5; the match to TRBD2 covers 7 bases. Looked up from germline, CDR1 is SGHRS and CDR2 is YFSETQ. The CDR3 totals 17 residues. J gave up 3 bases and V 7 bases, and 18 bases lay outside the gene matches. The CDR3 sequence is CASSHIGRERHKETQYF. The CDR3 DNA reads TGCGCCAGCTCACATATCGGGCGGGAGCGGCACAAAGAGACCCAGTACTTC.

The V gene is TRBV18, the J gene TRBJ2-5; 8 positions agree with TRBD1. J lost 7 bases, V lost 0 bases, and 10 bases had no gene match. CDR3 size: 16 residues. Germline loops: CDR1 KGHSH, CDR2 LQKENI. The CDR3 coding sequence is TGTGCCAGCTCACCACCGAACCAGGGGGCCTCCGGGACCCAGTACTTC. Encoded protein: CASSPPNQGASGTQYF.

The chain carries TRBV5-3 and TRBJ2-7, with a possible D match to TRBD1 (6 bases). TRBV5-3 is an open reading frame, and its role is uncertain. CDR3 length: 16 residues. V shed 4 bases and J shed 0 bases, with 17 bases lying between them. The CDR3, as DNA: TGTGCCAGAAGCCATGGGTCCGGGACACGCTCCTACGAGCAGTACTTC. Its translation is CARSHGSGTRSYEQYF.

V gene TRBV11-2 combines with J gene TRBJ2-7; 10 nucleotides match TRBD2. The V and J ends lost 1 base and 2 bases, in that order; junction bases with no gene match: 5. Germline loops: CDR1 SGHAT, CDR2 FQNNGV. The CDR3 sequence is 16 residues long. The CDR3 here is CASSLVVAGGTYEQYF. The CDR3 DNA follows: TGTGCCAGCAGCTTAGTAGTAGCGGGGGGTACCTACGAGCAGTACTTC.

The V and J genes are TRBV7-9 and TRBJ2-5; no clear D. The germline gives CDR1 SEHNR, CDR2 FQNEAQ (reference sequence). The CDR3 has 15 residues. Deletions cut 1 base from V and 2 bases from J, with 11 bases between. DNA of the CDR3: TGTGCCAGCAGCTTAGTTTGGCCAGGACAAGAGACCCAGTACTTC. Its translation is CASSLVWPGQETQYF.

The J gene is TRBJ1-1, the V gene TRBV19; the D gene is possibly TRBD1 (6 bases). V was clipped by 7 bases and J by 2 bases, with 11 bases between them. CDR1 and CDR2 from the germline V gene are LNHDA and SQIVND (reference sequence). The CDR3 has 13 amino acids. CDR3 sequence (DNA): TGTGCCAGTACCGGGACAATAAACACTGAAGCTTTCTTT. Its translation is CASTGTINTEAFF.

The rearrangement joins TRBV18 to TRBJ1-5, with 8 nucleotides matching TRBD1. The V gene end was trimmed by 3 bases and the J gene end by 7 bases; junction bases not matched to a gene: 8. CDR3 size: 15 residues. The V gene's germline CDR1 is KGHSH and CDR2 LQKENI. CDR3 nucleotides: TGTGCCAGCTCACCCCGGCCGGGACAGGACCAGCCCCAGCATTTT. Its protein product is CASSPRPGQDQPQHF.

This clone was observed once. This chain joins TRBV3-1 (or the pseudogene TRBV3-2) and TRBJ2-2; D unclear. Looked up from germline, CDR1 is LGHDT and CDR2 is YNNKEL (reference sequence). Deletions cut 1 base from V and 2 bases from J, with 8 bases between. This CDR3 region has 15 residues. CDR3 sequence: CASSQGASNTGELFF. The DNA of the CDR3 is TGTGCCAGCAGCCAAGGGGCCAGTAACACCGGGGAGCTGTTTTTT.